A single sample is the source of the 17 T cell receptor beta chains below, sequenced in a study of T cell clones after liver transplantation. Sequenced by immunoSEQ multiplex PCR; TCRdb stores in-frame clones only, minus some. The table records approximately 18,000 clones, 65% to 85% of them present only once. The sample consisted of CD8+ T cells from blood, taken around 50 months after liver transplant. Receptors originate from a human patient who received a liver transplant. Some T cells may originate from the graft donor.

The chain employs TRBV11-1 and TRBJ2-7; 8 nucleotides align to TRBD1. The CDR3 loop spans 16 amino acids. Per the germline V gene, CDR1 is SGHAT and CDR2 is FQDESV (reference sequence). V lost 5 bases, J lost 4 bases, and 13 bases stayed unmatched. The CDR3 loop reads CASSVTGTGLEYEQYF. The CDR3 region has the DNA TGTGCCAGCAGCGTAACCGGGACAGGCCTCGAGTACGAGCAGTACTTC.

V and J are TRBV6-6 and TRBJ1-6, with TRBD1 matching 7 bases. Unmatched junction bases numbered 7, after V lost 6 bases and J lost 8 bases. The CDR3 consists of 14 residues. Germline lookup yields CDR1 MNHNY and CDR2 SVGAGI (reference sequence). CDR3 protein: CASRPTGVDSPLHF. The CDR3 DNA sequence: TGTGCCAGCAGGCCAACAGGGGTTGATTCACCCCTCCACTTT.

This clone showed up many times. This chain joins TRBV14 and TRBJ2-1; 12 nucleotides match TRBD2. Germline V gene lookup returns CDR1 SGHDN and CDR2 FVKESK. This CDR3 spans 15 amino acids. V shed 3 bases and J 7 bases; nucleotides not matched to a gene: 4. In nucleotides, the CDR3 is TGTGCCAGCAGCCATCTAGCGGGGGGGCCTAATGAGCAGTTCTTC. Amino acids: CASSHLAGGPNEQFF.

This chain joins TRBV5-1 and TRBJ1-1; maybe TRBD1 (5 bases). This CDR3 is built from 15 residues. CDR1 is SGHRS and CDR2 is YFSETQ in the germline V gene. Trimming removed 0 bases at V and 4 bases at J, with 13 bases between. CDR3 amino acids: CASSLASGGGTEAFF. The CDR3 DNA sequence: TGCGCCAGCAGCTTGGCCAGCGGGGGAGGCACTGAAGCTTTCTTT.

This clone showed up just a few times. The rearrangement joins TRBV6-6 to TRBJ1-2; D not certain. The germline V and J ends were trimmed by 2 bases and 0 bases, with 13 bases remaining between them. CDR1 is MNHNY and CDR2 is SVGAGI in the germline V gene (reference sequence). CDR3 length equals 16 residues. CDR3 nucleotide sequence: TGTGCCAGCAGTTACCCTTCCGGTCCAACTAACTATGGCTACACCTTC. Its translation: CASSYPSGPTNYGYTF.

This chain uses TRBV6-5 with TRBJ2-1, with 15 bases aligning to TRBD2. CDR1 and CDR2 (germline): MNHEY, SVGAGI. The CDR3 runs 14 residues. The V segment lost 10 bases and the J segment 9 bases; nucleotides outside the gene matches: 7. CDR3 sequence: CATGLAGGVSEQFF. The CDR3 region has the DNA TGTGCCACAGGACTAGCGGGAGGGGTTAGTGAGCAGTTCTTC.

This clone qualifies as medium-sized. The chain joins TRBV7-3 to TRBJ2-2, with D unresolved. The CDR3 is 13 residues long. The germline gives CDR1 SGHTA, CDR2 FQGTGA. V lost 5 bases, J lost 1 base, and 5 bases lay in between. The CDR3 here is CASSPMNTGELFF. For the CDR3, the DNA is TGTGCCAGCAGCCCCATGAACACCGGGGAGCTGTTTTTT.

The chain is built from TRBV11-2 and TRBJ2-5; D is uncertain. Trimming pared 5 bases from V and 5 bases from J, leaving 15 bases between. Germline V lookup: CDR1 SGHAT, CDR2 FQNNGV. CDR3 length: 14 residues. The CDR3, as DNA: TGTGCCAGCAGCGGCACCACGTGGAAGGAGACCCAGTACTTC. It encodes CASSGTTWKETQYF.

This chain connects TRBV6-1 to TRBJ2-1, with 13 positions matching TRBD2. This CDR3 has 15 amino acids. The J segment lost 8 bases and the V segment lost 1 base, leaving 2 bases of the junction unmatched. Germline V gene data show CDR1 as MNHNS and CDR2 as SASEGT. CDR3 sequence: CASSEGTSGSYEQFF. DNA for the CDR3: TGTGCCAGCAGTGAAGGGACTAGCGGGAGTTATGAGCAGTTCTTC.

The chain links TRBV2 to TRBJ2-1; TRBD2 agrees at 8 bases. This CDR3 region has 14 residues. With V trimmed by 4 bases and J by 5 bases, 4 bases remained unmatched. Germline assignment: CDR1 SNHLY and CDR2 FYNNEI. The CDR3 DNA reads TGTGCCAGCAGTGTACGGCGGGGGGACAATGAGCAGTTCTTC. Residues: CASSVRRGDNEQFF.

The CDR3, as DNA: TGTGCCAGCAGCCCCGCGACCTACGAGCAGTACTTC. It is translated as CASSPATYEQYF. The chain joins TRBV5-5 to TRBJ2-7; D uncertain. V gave up 4 bases and J gave up 2 bases, with 7 bases separating them. CDR1 is SGHKS and CDR2 is YYEKEE in the germline V gene (reference sequence). The CDR3 runs to 12 residues.

The chain couples TRBV7-9 to TRBJ2-7; TRBD2 matches at 7 bases. The CDR3 is 13 residues long. Germline lookup yields CDR1 SEHNR and CDR2 FQNEAQ (reference sequence). The junction had 7 bases not matched to a gene; V was cut back by 5 bases and J by 6 bases. For the CDR3, the DNA is TGTGCCAGCAGCCCGATGCGGGAGATCGAGCAGTACTTC. Its translation is CASSPMREIEQYF.

The V gene is TRBV18, the J gene TRBJ1-1; 11 bases are shared with TRBD1. This CDR3 is 14 amino acids long. Trimming took 3 bases from V and 4 from J; bases not matched to a gene: 1. Germline V gene lookup returns CDR1 KGHSH and CDR2 LQKENI. The CDR3 here is CASSPGQGGTEAFF. The CDR3 nucleotides read TGTGCCAGCTCACCGGGACAGGGGGGCACTGAAGCTTTCTTT. Supplemented by reference TRBV18 and TRBJ1-1, the full variable domain reads NAGVMQNPRHLVRRRGQEARLRCSPMKGHSHVYWYRQLPEEGLKFMVYLQKENIIDESGMPKERFSAEFPKEGPSILRIQQVVRGDSAAYFCASSPGQGGTEAFFGQGTRLTVV.

The table lists this clone with a count of one. The rearrangement uses TRBV11-3 and TRBJ2-3; no clear D gene. The CDR3 spans 16 residues. The germline CDR1 and CDR2 sequences are SGHNT and YENEEA. With 0 bases removed from V and 6 bases from J, the gap between germline ends came to 16 bases. CDR3 bases: TGTGCCAGCAGCTTAGACTACCGGGTAGCAACTGATACGCAGTATTTT. Translating it yields CASSLDYRVATDTQYF.

The genes are TRBV15 and TRBJ1-1, with TRBD1 as a possible D gene (5 bases). CDR3 size: 16 residues. CDR1 LNHNV and CDR2 YYDKDF come from the germline V gene (reference sequence). The ends were cut back, 3 bases at V and 0 bases at J, with 14 bases in the middle. The CDR3 protein is CATSSHKYRLNTEAFF. The CDR3 region has the DNA TGTGCCACCAGCAGTCACAAATACAGGTTGAACACTGAAGCTTTCTTT.

V usage is TRBV7-9 and J usage is TRBJ2-6; 8 bases agree with TRBD1. CDR1 SEHNR and CDR2 FQNEAQ come from the germline V gene (reference sequence). V lost 4 bases, J lost 2 bases, and 4 bases stayed unmatched. CDR3 length equals 16 residues. The CDR3 region is CASSSTGETGANVLTF. DNA for the CDR3: TGTGCCAGCAGCTCGACAGGGGAGACTGGGGCCAACGTCCTGACTTTC.

This clone appeared a few times. The V gene is TRBV19, the J gene TRBJ1-1; possible D gene TRBD1, 5 bases. The germline CDR1 and CDR2 sequences are LNHDA and SQIVND (reference sequence). The CDR3 runs to 13 residues. V was trimmed by 7 bases and J by 4 bases, leaving 13 bases between them. The CDR3 spells CASKTGLATEAFF. As DNA, the CDR3 is TGTGCCAGTAAAACAGGATTGGCCACTGAAGCTTTCTTT.